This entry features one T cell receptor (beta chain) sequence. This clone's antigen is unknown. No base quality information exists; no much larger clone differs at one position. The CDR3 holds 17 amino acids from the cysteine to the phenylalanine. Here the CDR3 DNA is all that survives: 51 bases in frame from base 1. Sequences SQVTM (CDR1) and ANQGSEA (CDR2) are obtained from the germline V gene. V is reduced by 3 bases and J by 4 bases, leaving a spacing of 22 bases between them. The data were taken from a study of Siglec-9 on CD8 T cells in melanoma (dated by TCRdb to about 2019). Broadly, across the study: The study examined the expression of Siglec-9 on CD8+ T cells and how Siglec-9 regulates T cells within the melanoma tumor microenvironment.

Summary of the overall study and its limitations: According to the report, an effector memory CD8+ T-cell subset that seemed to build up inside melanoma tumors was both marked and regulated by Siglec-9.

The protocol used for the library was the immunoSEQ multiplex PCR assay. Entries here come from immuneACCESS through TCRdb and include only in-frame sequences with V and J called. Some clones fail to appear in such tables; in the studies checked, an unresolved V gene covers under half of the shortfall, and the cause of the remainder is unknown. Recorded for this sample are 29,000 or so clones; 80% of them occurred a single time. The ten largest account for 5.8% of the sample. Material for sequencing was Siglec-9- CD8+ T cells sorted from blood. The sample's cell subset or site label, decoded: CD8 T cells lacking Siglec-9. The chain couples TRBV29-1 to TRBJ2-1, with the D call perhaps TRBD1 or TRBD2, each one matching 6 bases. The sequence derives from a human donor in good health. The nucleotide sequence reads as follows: TGCAGCGTTGATGCAGGGGAGGAGAGTGGCGGGTACAATGAGCAGTTCTTC. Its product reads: CSVDAGEESGGYNEQFF.